These 19 T cell receptor beta chains were all obtained from the same sample, sequenced in a study of type 1 regulatory T cells. TCRdb re-derived calls from the reads in MiXCR, one entry per CDR3 protein. The table lists about 42,000 distinct CDR3 sequences, 9% to 15% of them singletons. No antigen is known for these receptors. The sample was cultured non-Tr1 T cells, either the whole culture or a sorted T cell fraction (not recorded which). The receptors originated from a human donor in good health.

V is TRBV20-1 and J is TRBJ2-3; 9 bases map to TRBD2. CDR3 length equals 15 residues. Germline CDR1 DFQATT, CDR2 SNEGSKA (reference sequence). V shed 0 bases and J 1 base; nucleotides not matched to a gene: 2. CDR3 protein: CSARETSGRTDTQYF. CDR3 DNA: TGCAGTGCTAGAGAGACTAGCGGACGCACAGATACGCAGTATTTT.

Many counts were recorded for this clonotype. CDR3 residues: CASSVGPRVGGETQYF. Here the CDR3 DNA reads TGTGCCAGCAGCGTAGGACCCAGGGTAGGGGGAGAGACCCAGTACTTC. The chain recombines TRBV9 with TRBJ2-5; D perhaps matches TRBD1 (6 bases). Germline V CDR1 and CDR2: SGDLS, YYNGEE. The CDR3 extends over 16 amino acids. The V gene lost 0 bases and the J gene lost 4 bases, with 16 bases spanning the gap.

The sample holds a few counts of this clonotype. The gene calls are TRBV3-1 and TRBJ2-5, with no clear D. The V end lost 5 bases, the J end lost 5 bases, and 18 bases lay between the germline ends. This CDR3 is 15 amino acids long. Per the germline V gene, CDR1 is LGHDT and CDR2 is YNNKEL (reference sequence). As DNA, the CDR3 is TGTGCCAGCAGCAAGGGAAACGGAGTGGTCGAGACCCAGTACTTC. Translation: CASSKGNGVVETQYF.

This clonotype has a handful of counts. The V call is TRBV7-2, the J call TRBJ2-5; D may be TRBD2 (6 bases). Trimming stripped 5 bases from V and 0 bases from J, with 16 bases between. The germline gives CDR1 SGHTA, CDR2 FQGNSA. This CDR3 is built from 16 residues. Here the CDR3 reads CASSGSGSGYQETQYF. In DNA form, the CDR3 reads TGTGCCAGCAGCGGAAGCGGGTCAGGGTACCAAGAGACCCAGTACTTC.

This clonotype was seen ten or more times. The CDR3 region has the DNA TGCGCCAGCACGAGGGACACTTACAATGAGCAGTTCTTC. Translation gives CASTRDTYNEQFF. The chain recombines TRBV5-1 with TRBJ2-1, with D tentatively TRBD1 (6 bases). The V gene's germline CDR1 is SGHRS and CDR2 YFSETQ. This CDR3 comprises 13 residues. The ends were cut back, 6 bases at V and 4 bases at J, with 11 bases in the middle. Variable domain in full (rest from reference TRBV5-1 and TRBJ2-1): KAGVTQTPRYLIKTRGQQVTLSCSPISGHRSVSWYQQTPGQGLQFLFEYFSETQRNKGNFPGRFSGRQFSNSRSEMNVSTLELGDSALYLCASTRDTYNEQFFGPGTRLTVL.

The chain carries TRBV7-2 and TRBJ2-2, with 7 positions matching TRBD1. The trim removed 5 bases at V and 5 bases at J, leaving 8 bases unmatched. The CDR3 has 15 residues. CDR1 SGHTA and CDR2 FQGNSA come from the germline V gene. DNA of the CDR3: TGTGCCAGCAGCACCTACAGGGGTCGGACCGGGGAGCTGTTTTTT. Protein sequence: CASSTYRGRTGELFF.

This clonotype was recorded many times. The J gene is TRBJ2-2, the V gene TRBV20-1, with 10 bases matching TRBD2. V gave up 6 bases and J gave up 5 bases; unmatched junction bases: 6. Germline loops: CDR1 DFQATT, CDR2 SNEGSKA (reference sequence). CDR3 length equals 14 residues. This CDR3 is CSALAGDVTGELFF. The CDR3 nucleotides are TGCAGTGCCCTAGCGGGAGACGTAACCGGGGAGCTGTTTTTT.

This clonotype was seen a few times. The V and J genes are TRBV9 and TRBJ2-1, with D uncertain. Germline values: CDR1 SGDLS, CDR2 YYNGEE. V was cut by 0 bases and J by 6 bases, with 13 bases left in between. The CDR3 is made up of 15 amino acids. CDR3 in amino acids: CASSVGLEQSNEQFF. Written as DNA, the CDR3 is TGTGCCAGCAGCGTAGGTCTCGAGCAGAGCAATGAGCAGTTCTTC.

J is TRBJ1-2 and V is TRBV18; D is ambiguous. Per the germline V gene, CDR1 is KGHSH and CDR2 is LQKENI. This CDR3 is built from 14 residues. Trimming removed 6 bases at V and 2 bases at J, with 13 bases between. The CDR3 nucleotides are TGTGCCAGCTCTGCCGGAGGAGGGAACTATGGCTACACCTTC. As protein: CASSAGGGNYGYTF. Full variable domain (outside the CDR3, taken from reference TRBV18 and TRBJ1-2): NAGVMQNPRHLVRRRGQEARLRCSPMKGHSHVYWYRQLPEEGLKFMVYLQKENIIDESGMPKERFSAEFPKEGPSILRIQQVVRGDSAAYFCASSAGGGNYGYTFGSGTRLTVV.

This clonotype was counted at least ten times. The chain uses TRBV9 and TRBJ2-2, with 7 bases that match TRBD2. The CDR3 consists of 15 residues. Germline lookup yields CDR1 SGDLS and CDR2 YYNGEE. V was pared by 3 bases and J by 0 bases, with 2 bases of the junction left unmatched. The CDR3 is CASSGTRANTGELFF. As DNA, the CDR3 is TGTGCCAGCAGCGGGACTAGGGCGAACACCGGGGAGCTGTTTTTT. The full variable domain, with the rest looked up from reference TRBV9 and TRBJ2-2, is DSGVTQTPKHLITATGQRVTLRCSPRSGDLSVYWYQQSLDQGLQFLIQYYNGEERAKGNILERFSAQQFPDLHSELNLSSLELGDSALYFCASSGTRANTGELFFGEGSRLTVL.

In this sample, this clonotype turned up a few times. The rearrangement uses TRBV20-1 and TRBJ2-5; 10 bases agree with TRBD2. This CDR3 is 15 amino acids long. Germline trimming cut 5 bases from V and 0 bases from J; bases unmatched to any gene: 6. Germline assignment: CDR1 DFQATT and CDR2 SNEGSKA (reference sequence). DNA of the CDR3: TGCAGTGCTTGGACTAGCGGAGTGTACCAAGAGACCCAGTACTTC. It translates to CSAWTSGVYQETQYF.

This clonotype was seen at least ten times. Germline is not matched at one junction end, which may reflect a read error. The chain carries TRBV7-7 and TRBJ2-3; 15 positions agree with TRBD2. Germline V gives CDR1 SSHAT, CDR2 FNYEAQ (reference sequence). This CDR3 contains 15 residues. This CDR3 reads CASSPGLAGGDTQYF. The CDR3 bases are TGTGCTAGCAGCCCGGGACTAGCGGGAGGCGATACGCAGTATTTT.

The rearrangement links TRBV29-1 to TRBJ1-2; D is undetermined. Germline V gene lookup returns CDR1 SQVTM and CDR2 ANQGSEA. V lost 4 bases to trimming and J lost 4 bases, with 7 bases between them. The CDR3 contains 11 residues. The CDR3 loop reads CSVVSGYGYTF. CDR3 bases: TGCAGCGTTGTCTCGGGCTATGGCTACACCTTC.

The chain uses TRBV20-1 and TRBJ2-7; D may be TRBD1 (6 bases). CDR1 is DFQATT and CDR2 is SNEGSKA in the germline V gene (reference sequence). The length of the CDR3 is 13 residues. The V gene lost 2 bases and the J gene lost 2 bases, with 10 bases spanning the gap. The CDR3 DNA sequence: TGCAGTGCTAGAAAGCAGGGGACCTACGAGCAGTACTTC. Translation: CSARKQGTYEQYF.

The table lists this clonotype with many counts. J is TRBJ2-7 and V is TRBV3-1; TRBD1 or TRBD2 may be the D gene (5 bases each). V gave up 4 bases and J gave up 4 bases, with 14 bases separating them. The CDR3 has 14 residues. CDR1 and CDR2 from the germline V gene are LGHDT and YNNKEL (reference sequence). CDR3 protein: CASSRDGGGYEQYF. CDR3 nucleotide sequence: TGTGCCAGCAGCCGGGACGGTGGCGGTTACGAGCAGTACTTC.

To note about this clonotype: A much more abundant neighbour one base away suggests this may be a read error. The rearrangement uses TRBV5-1 and TRBJ1-1; D gene uncertain. Trimming removed 4 bases from V and 4 bases from J, with 17 bases in between. The germline gives CDR1 SGHRS, CDR2 YFSETQ. The CDR3 spans 15 residues. CDR3 coding DNA: TGCGCCAGCAGCCCGGGCGGGCAGGTACGCACTGAAGCTTTCTTT. Its protein is CASSPGGQVRTEAFF.

This clonotype has a count of ten or more. The rearrangement links TRBV20-1 to TRBJ2-1; 7 nucleotides align to TRBD2. With V trimmed by 7 bases and J by 7 bases, 16 bases remained unmatched. CDR3 size: 15 residues. Germline V gives CDR1 DFQATT, CDR2 SNEGSKA (reference sequence). The CDR3: CSVEGPAGTQNEQFF. CDR3 sequence (DNA): TGCAGTGTCGAGGGGCCAGCGGGAACCCAAAATGAGCAGTTCTTC.

A single count supports this clonotype. The chain has TRBV7-3 and TRBJ2-7; tentative D call: TRBD2 (6 bases). Germline V gene data show CDR1 as SGHTA and CDR2 as FQGTGA. The CDR3 spans 15 residues. Trimming left V 5 bases short and J 7 bases short, with 21 bases between. The CDR3 DNA is TGTGCCAGCAGCCGGATATCCCGGGACTCCGGGGAGCAGTACTTC. Protein product: CASSRISRDSGEQYF. Variable domain in full (rest from reference TRBV7-3 and TRBJ2-7): GAGVSQTPSNKVTEKGKYVELRCDPISGHTALYWYRQSLGQGPEFLIYFQGTGAADDSGLPNDRFFAVRPEGSVSTLKIQRTERGDSAVYLCASSRISRDSGEQYFGPGTRLTVT.

This clonotype has ten or more counts. The V and J genes are TRBV27 and TRBJ1-2; unclear D gene. V lost 3 bases to trimming and J lost 3 bases, with 8 bases between them. The germline V gene has CDR1 MNHEY and CDR2 SMNVEV (reference sequence). The CDR3 runs 13 residues. The CDR3 sequence: CASSFQNDYGYTF. DNA for the CDR3: TGTGCCAGCAGTTTTCAGAATGACTATGGCTACACCTTC.